The clone carrying this T cell receptor (beta chain) was observed a few times. What it binds is unknown. The data belong to a study of T cells after yellow fever vaccination. TCRdb reprocessed the 5' RACE reads via MiXCR and lists one record per CDR3 protein. The table lists 110,000 or so distinct CDR3 sequences, roughly 7.2% of them singletons. The CDR3 runs to 14 residues. Trimming took 5 bases from V and 5 from J; bases not matched to a gene: 5. Germline values: CDR1 SGHTA, CDR2 FQGNSA. Whole-study findings and limits: The study found a weaker secondary response that peaked faster, day 5 versus 15. Subsequent to the booster, the majority of primary-vaccination clones reappeared (roughly 97% CD4, 88% CD8). Overlap between CD4 and CD8 compartments was detected for a small share of clonotypes.

This TCR was sampled from a man aged 18 to 30 who received the YFV17D yellow fever vaccine. The chain employs TRBV7-2 and TRBJ2-5; 10 bases match TRBD2. Material: CD4+ T cells sorted from PBMCs, obtained roughly 45 days after the first yellow fever vaccination. The chain's CDR3 is CASSLQTSGETQYF. CDR3 in DNA: TGTGCCAGCAGCCTGCAGACTAGCGGGGAGACCCAGTACTTC.